These 25 T cell receptor beta chains originate from one sample sequenced in a study of cytomegalovirus exposure and HLA in healthy donors. The PCR used 60 Vbeta and 13 Jbeta primers. Assay used: immunoSEQ multiplex PCR; TCRdb lists only in-frame clones, some missing. The repertoire includes more than 95,000 clones, 8% to 11% of them detected once, and about 4.6% sits in the top ten. The specimen was PBMCs. These receptors originate from a woman between 18 and 30 years old in good health and CMV-seropositive.

This sequence joins TRBV6-1 and TRBJ2-3; weak D call: TRBD2 (5 bases). This CDR3 is built from 14 residues. Trimming took 8 bases from V and 5 from J, leaving 17 bases between them. Germline loops: CDR1 MNHNS, CDR2 SASEGT. The CDR3 is CASAGEPFRDTQYF. The DNA for the CDR3 is TGTGCCAGCGCTGGGGAGCCCTTTCGAGATACGCAGTATTTT.

This clone has a handful of counts. The V call is TRBV29-1, the J call TRBJ1-2; unclear D gene. The CDR3 length is 13 residues. Germline V gives CDR1 SQVTM, CDR2 ANQGSEA. Trimming took off 3 bases at V and 5 bases at J, with 13 bases between the two ends. CDR3 loop: CSVEGRLKYGYTF. CDR3 nucleotides: TGCAGCGTTGAGGGCAGGCTTAAGTATGGCTACACCTTC.

The sample holds a few counts of this clone. The chain carries TRBV11-3 and TRBJ2-7; D possibly corresponds to TRBD1 (5 bases). The germline gives CDR1 SGHNT, CDR2 YENEEA. The V gene lost 8 bases and the J gene lost 6 bases, with 11 bases spanning the gap. The CDR3 length is 11 residues. CDR3 protein: CASSRVGEQYF. The CDR3 DNA is TGTGCCAGCTCCAGGGTCGGCGAGCAGTACTTC.

CDR3 residues: CASSFQGGNYGYTF. DNA of the CDR3: TGTGCCAGCAGCTTCCAGGGGGGAAACTATGGCTACACCTTC. J is TRBJ1-2 and V is TRBV7-9; 7 bases agree with TRBD1. Trimming took 3 bases from V and 2 from J; bases not matched to a gene: 3. Germline CDR1 SEHNR, CDR2 FQNEAQ (reference sequence). The CDR3 runs to 14 residues.

CDR3 protein: CASSEIQGGTDTQYF. The DNA for the CDR3 is TGTGCCAGCAGTGAAATACAGGGGGGGACAGATACGCAGTATTTT. The rearrangement uses TRBV2 and TRBJ2-3, with a tentative D call TRBD1 (8 bases). The CDR3 spans 15 residues. Germline CDR1 SNHLY, CDR2 FYNNEI. V was trimmed by 2 bases and J by 3 bases, leaving 12 bases between them.

The sample holds a few counts of this clone. V gene TRBV7-3 combines with J gene TRBJ1-1; a possible D gene is TRBD1 (5 bases). CDR1 and CDR2 from the germline V gene are SGHTA and FQGTGA. The CDR3 is 11 residues long. Trimming removed 9 bases at V and 0 bases at J, with 5 bases between. CDR3 coding DNA: TGTGCCAGGACAGTGAACACTGAAGCTTTCTTT. It encodes CARTVNTEAFF.

The chain couples TRBV5-4 to TRBJ2-4, with D possibly matching TRBD1 (7 bases). The V end lost 4 bases, the J end lost 7 bases, and 15 bases lay between the germline ends. The CDR3 contains 14 residues. CDR1 and CDR2 (germline): SGHNT, YYREEE (reference sequence). CDR3 loop: CASSRRQGGNIQYF. In nucleotides, the CDR3 is TGTGCCAGCAGCCGCAGACAGGGAGGTAACATTCAGTACTTC.

V gene TRBV7-5 combines with J gene TRBJ2-3; the DNA was not used to check the table's D call, TRBD2. TRBV7-5 represents a pseudogene. The CDR3 is made up of 13 amino acids. In DNA, the CDR3 is TGTGTCAGTCCGCGGGTGGGGTCAGATACGCAGTATTTT. Its protein is CVSPRVGSDTQYF.

In its sample, this clone ranks as medium-sized (0.01 to 0.1%). The CDR3 is CASSQGQGVAHEQFF. CDR3 nucleotides: TGTGCCAGCAGTCAAGGACAGGGGGTAGCACATGAGCAGTTCTTC. J is TRBJ2-1 and V is TRBV6-9, with 10 nucleotides matching TRBD1. Losses at the gene ends were 5 bases for V and 8 bases for J; bases not matched to a gene: 9. CDR1 MNHGY and CDR2 SVAAGI come from the germline V gene. The CDR3 runs 15 residues.

This clone was found a few times. The CDR3 loop reads CSVVRAGGGYEQYF. The CDR3, as DNA: TGCAGCGTTGTTCGTGCTGGGGGCGGCTACGAGCAGTACTTC. The chain joins TRBV29-1 to TRBJ2-7, with D possibly being TRBD1 (6 bases). V gave up 4 bases and J gave up 3 bases, with 16 bases separating them. In germline, CDR1 is SQVTM, CDR2 ANQGSEA. This CDR3 spans 14 amino acids.

V is TRBV12-5 and J is TRBJ2-7; the match to TRBD1 covers 7 bases. This CDR3 has 15 amino acids. CDR1 LGHNT and CDR2 FRNRAP come from the germline V gene. V lost 7 bases and J lost 5; bases outside the gene matches: 14. CDR3 DNA: TGTGCTAGTGTTTCCGACAGGGATCTGGTTAACGAGCAGTACTTC. It codes for CASVSDRDLVNEQYF.

The CDR3 DNA follows: TGTGCCAGCAGTTTGCTAGCAGGGGCCAACGTCCTGACTTTC. Protein: CASSLLAGANVLTF. This sequence joins TRBV28 and TRBJ2-6, with D maybe TRBD2 (5 bases). The CDR3 has 14 residues. In germline, CDR1 is MDHEN, CDR2 SYDVKM. Between the trimmed V and J ends, which lost 3 bases and 4 bases, there was a span of 7 bases.

This clone came up once. The chain carries TRBV13 and TRBJ1-2; D unclear. The CDR3 consists of 15 residues. Germline V CDR1 and CDR2: PRHDT, FYEKMQ (reference sequence). The ends were cut back, 0 bases at V and 4 bases at J, with 12 bases in the middle. CDR3 sequence: CASSLGVRVVYGYTF. In DNA, the CDR3 is TGTGCCAGCAGCTTAGGCGTCCGAGTCGTCTATGGCTACACCTTC.

The chain employs TRBV19 and TRBJ1-1; 7 bases are shared with TRBD1. V dropped 4 bases and J dropped 8; count of bases not matched to a gene: 19. Germline loops: CDR1 LNHDA, CDR2 SQIVND (reference sequence). This CDR3 contains 17 residues. This chain's CDR3 is CASSTTRPGEIRGEAFF. The CDR3 DNA is TGTGCCAGTAGTACTACCAGGCCGGGCGAGATCAGGGGGGAAGCTTTCTTT.

This chain links TRBV27 with TRBJ2-7; 7 bases align to TRBD1. CDR1 and CDR2 (germline): MNHEY, SMNVEV (reference sequence). V dropped 4 bases and J dropped 0; count of bases not matched to a gene: 9. This CDR3 spans 16 amino acids. In DNA form, the CDR3 reads TGTGCCAGCAGTTCCGAACCCGGGACAGCCTCCTACGAGCAGTACTTC. This translates into CASSSEPGTASYEQYF.

The genes are TRBV7-9 and TRBJ2-5; 7 bases map to TRBD1. V lost 2 bases and J lost 5; bases outside the gene matches: 2. The CDR3 runs to 13 residues. The V gene's germline CDR1 is SEHNR and CDR2 FQNEAQ (reference sequence). This chain's CDR3 is CASSLNRGETQYF. As DNA, the CDR3 is TGTGCCAGCAGCTTAAACAGGGGCGAGACCCAGTACTTC.

This clone was seen more than once but under ten times. The V call is TRBV5-4, the J call TRBJ2-3; 10 positions match TRBD2. This CDR3 region has 18 residues. J gave up 3 bases and V 4 bases, and 14 bases lay outside the gene matches. Germline V lookup: CDR1 SGHNT, CDR2 YYREEE (reference sequence). CDR3 coding DNA: TGTGCCAGCAGCCTCAAGGGACTAGCGACCGCGGGGACAGATACGCAGTATTTT. Its protein is CASSLKGLATAGTDTQYF. The variable domain in full, with the rest retrieved from reference TRBV5-4 and TRBJ2-3, is ETGVTQSPTHLIKTRGQQVTLRCSSQSGHNTVSWYQQALGQGPQFIFQYYREEENGRGNFPPRFSGLQFPNYSSELNVNALELDDSALYLCASSLKGLATAGTDTQYFGPGTRLTVL.

Only a few counts were recorded for this clone. V is TRBV29-1 and J is TRBJ1-2; D call uncertain. Per germline, CDR1 SQVTM and CDR2 ANQGSEA. The length of the CDR3 is 11 residues. V was shortened by 2 bases and J by 6 bases, with 7 bases between the two germline ends. This CDR3 is CSVEQANGYTF. CDR3 nucleotides: TGCAGCGTTGAACAGGCGAATGGCTACACCTTC.

V usage is TRBV9 and J usage is TRBJ2-2; 16 bases are shared with TRBD2. Germline-derived CDR1 and CDR2 are SGDLS and YYNGEE. V gave up 4 bases and J gave up 1 base; unmatched junction bases: 13. CDR3 length equals 21 residues. In DNA, the CDR3 is TGTGCCAGCAGCCCTACGGCCCCGGGACTAGCGGGAGGGGGGAACACCGGGGAGCTGTTTTTT. This translates into CASSPTAPGLAGGGNTGELFF.

This chain joins TRBV7-9 and TRBJ2-3; D might be TRBD2 (6 bases). The CDR3 totals 13 residues. The germline gives CDR1 SEHNR, CDR2 FQNEAQ (reference sequence). The V and J ends lost 11 bases and 0 bases respectively, with 12 bases between them. The CDR3 region has the DNA TGTGCCGATTCCGGGACTAGCACAGATACGCAGTATTTT. This codes for CADSGTSTDTQYF.

The V call is TRBV19, the J call TRBJ2-3, with 9 bases lining up with TRBD2. The V segment lost 6 bases and the J segment 8 bases; nucleotides outside the gene matches: 6. The CDR3 is 13 residues long. Germline V gene data show CDR1 as LNHDA and CDR2 as SQIVND (reference sequence). CDR3 protein: CASRRREGGTQYF. CDR3 bases: TGTGCCAGTAGAAGGCGGGAGGGTGGTACGCAGTATTTT.

This clone was detected a few times. The chain joins TRBV6-1 to TRBJ2-7, with 9 bases fitting TRBD1. V shed 0 bases and J 3 bases; nucleotides not matched to a gene: 3. Germline assignment: CDR1 MNHNS and CDR2 SASEGT. The CDR3 length is 15 residues. CDR3 DNA sequence: TGTGCCAGCAGTGAAGCGGGACAGGGTGACTACGAGCAGTACTTC. It encodes CASSEAGQGDYEQYF.

This clone was seen only a few times. This chain joins TRBV6-5 and TRBJ1-6; possible D gene TRBD1, 5 bases. Germline lookup yields CDR1 MNHEY and CDR2 SVGAGI. The CDR3 loop spans 13 amino acids. The germline V and J ends were trimmed by 5 bases and 8 bases, with 10 bases remaining between them. CDR3 bases: TGTGCCAGCAGTAGCAGGGAATATTCACCCCTCCACTTT. Its translation: CASSSREYSPLHF.

The J gene is TRBJ2-5, the V gene TRBV5-4, with a weak D call TRBD2 (6 bases). The CDR3 runs to 13 residues. Per the germline V gene, CDR1 is SGHNT and CDR2 is YYREEE (reference sequence). The V end lost 4 bases, the J end lost 5 bases, and 12 bases lay between the germline ends. This chain's CDR3 is CASSGGPLETQYF. The CDR3 coding sequence is TGTGCCAGCAGCGGAGGGCCACTGGAGACCCAGTACTTC. Supplemented by reference TRBV5-4 and TRBJ2-5, the full variable domain reads ETGVTQSPTHLIKTRGQQVTLRCSSQSGHNTVSWYQQALGQGPQFIFQYYREEENGRGNFPPRFSGLQFPNYSSELNVNALELDDSALYLCASSGGPLETQYFGPGTRLLVL.

This clone showed up just a few times. The chain recombines TRBV6-6 with TRBJ1-1; D is perhaps TRBD1 (6 bases). V was trimmed by 8 bases and J by 8 bases, leaving 9 bases between them. The length of the CDR3 is 10 residues. Germline V gene sequence: CDR1 MNHNY, CDR2 SVGAGI (reference sequence). The CDR3 nucleotides read TGTGCCAGCGGGGGCGCAGAAGCTTTCTTT. This gives the protein CASGGAEAFF.